The 10 T cell receptor beta chains given below trace back to one sample, sequenced in a study of technical replicates of blood from several donors. The assay was immunoSEQ multiplex PCR, and TCRdb's table has in-frame clones only and misses some. The sample records under 85,000 clones, about 92% being singletons. Sequencing used T cells isolated from PBMCs. These receptors were obtained from a human donor in good health.

Here the CDR3 DNA reads TGTGCCAGCAGCGCTACTAGCGGGGGCCAGTACTTC. It yields the protein CASSATSGGQYF. The J gene is TRBJ2-7, the V gene TRBV11-3; 11 nucleotides line up with TRBD2. There are 12 residues in the CDR3. V shed 5 bases, J shed 10 bases, and the junction held 4 bases outside the gene matches. Germline lookup yields CDR1 SGHNT and CDR2 YENEEA.

The chain is built from TRBV28 and TRBJ2-7; possible D gene TRBD2, 5 bases. V lost 4 bases to trimming and J lost 2 bases, with 12 bases between them. Germline V gene lookup returns CDR1 MDHEN and CDR2 SYDVKM. The CDR3 contains 14 residues. The CDR3 region is CASSSRGFPYEQYF. The CDR3 DNA follows: TGTGCCAGCAGTTCACGGGGATTTCCCTACGAGCAGTACTTC.

The rearrangement joins TRBV30 to TRBJ2-7, with a possible D match to TRBD1 (7 bases). The CDR3 runs 11 residues. The V end was cut by 5 bases, the J end by 3 bases, with 8 bases between. CDR1 is GTSNPN and CDR2 is SVGIG in the germline V gene (reference sequence). The CDR3 DNA follows: TGTGCCTGGCAGGGGGGCTACGAGCAGTACTTC. It specifies CAWQGGYEQYF.

Here the CDR3 reads CASSYSTGSPWVQYF. Here the CDR3 DNA reads TGTGCCAGCAGTTACTCGACAGGTTCCCCTTGGGTGCAGTACTTC. The chain joins TRBV6-5 to TRBJ2-7; TRBD1 might be the D (6 bases). V was clipped by 0 bases and J by 9 bases, with 18 bases between them. The CDR3 totals 15 residues. Germline CDR1 reads MNHEY; CDR2 reads SVGAGI.

V is TRBV7-8 and J is TRBJ2-6, with D maybe TRBD1 (6 bases). V was shortened by 5 bases and J by 0 bases, with 14 bases between the two germline ends. The germline gives CDR1 SGHVS, CDR2 FQNEAQ. The CDR3 is 17 amino acids. This CDR3 reads CASSGRTVYSGANVLTF. CDR3 bases: TGTGCCAGCAGCGGGCGGACAGTCTACTCTGGGGCCAACGTCCTGACTTTC.

The chain couples TRBV29-1 to TRBJ2-1; 10 positions agree with TRBD2. With 3 bases clipped from V and 3 bases from J, the junction kept 5 bases outside the gene matches. CDR3 size: 15 residues. The germline CDR1 and CDR2 sequences are SQVTM and ANQGSEA. In DNA form, the CDR3 reads TGCAGCGTTGAGGCAGGACTAGCGGACTACAATGAGCAGTTCTTC. Translating gives CSVEAGLADYNEQFF.

The chain combines TRBV6-1 with TRBJ2-5; TRBD1 matches 10 bases. The CDR3 has 14 amino acids. In germline, CDR1 is MNHNS, CDR2 SASEGT. Germline trimming cut 8 bases from V and 5 bases from J; bases unmatched to any gene: 8. CDR3 sequence: CASGSGQGWETQYF. As DNA, the CDR3 is TGTGCCAGCGGATCGGGACAGGGGTGGGAGACCCAGTACTTC.

This clone is a singleton in its sample. Here the CDR3 DNA reads TGTGCCAGCAGTTCCCTCACCACAGGACGGGAGACCCAGTACTTC. Amino acid sequence: CASSSLTTGRETQYF. The chain has TRBV6-5 and TRBJ2-5, with D tentatively TRBD1 (5 bases). The CDR3 consists of 15 residues. Trimming left V 4 bases short and J 5 bases short, with 17 bases between. The germline CDR1 and CDR2 sequences are MNHEY and SVGAGI.

The chain has TRBV27 and TRBJ2-2; 9 nucleotides agree with TRBD1. The CDR3 consists of 16 residues. With 2 bases clipped from V and 3 bases from J, the junction kept 4 bases outside the gene matches. The germline gives CDR1 MNHEY, CDR2 SMNVEV (reference sequence). DNA of the CDR3: TGTGCCAGCAGTTTACACAGGGGGCCGGACACCGGGGAGCTGTTTTTT. Translating gives CASSLHRGPDTGELFF.

Remarks on this clone: One junction end does not reproduce the germline sequence, and a read error may be involved. The genes are TRBV7-7 and TRBJ2-7; 7 bases agree with TRBD1. CDR1 is SSHAT and CDR2 is FNYEAQ in the germline V gene (reference sequence). This CDR3 region has 14 residues. CDR3 sequence reads: CASSPNRGSYEQYF. CDR3 DNA sequence: TGTGCTAGCAGTCCGAACAGGGGATCCTACGAGCAGTACTTC.